This T cell receptor beta chain was sequenced during a study of human CD8 memory T cell subsets. General observations from the study: Diversity in stem-like memory and precursor exhausted T cells was similarly high, unlike effector memory cells.

This CDR3 comprises 13 residues. Germline lookup yields CDR1 MDHEN and CDR2 SYDVKM. Details on this clonotype: Its antigen is currently unknown.

By negative magnetic separation, total CD8+ T cells were enriched. In each subset, RNA was taken from duplicate vials, each of 150,000 sorted CD8+ T cells. Construction of TCR beta libraries was accomplished by means of UMI-labeled 5' RACE. TCRdb re-analyzed the 5' RACE reads; it lists each CDR3 protein once, without DNA. The sample has about 18,000 distinct CDR3 sequences. The V gene is TRBV28, the J gene TRBJ2-7; there is no DNA to check the TCRdb D call of TRBD1. The TCR was taken from a human donor in good health. The sample taken for sequencing was CD8+ T cells from PBMCs. The CDR3 sequence is CASSLTASYEQYF.